The 21 T cell receptor beta chains in this list originate from one sample, sequenced in a study of patients and donors after allogeneic stem cell transplantation. TCRdb reprocessed the RT-PCR reads with MiXCR, giving one entry per CDR3 protein. The sample records 70,000 to 100,000 distinct CDR3 sequences, about 5% being singletons. The specimen was blood, either unsorted or a sorted T cell fraction (not recorded which). The receptors come from a human donor who was either an allogeneic HSCT recipient or a stem cell or donor lymphocyte infusion donor (not recorded which). It is not recorded whose cells these are; they may come from a transplant donor.

This clonotype was seen many times. The chain links TRBV29-1 to TRBJ2-3; D might be TRBD1 or TRBD2, each matching 5 bases. V was clipped by 6 bases and J by 2 bases, with 15 bases between them. The CDR3 has 14 amino acids. CDR1 and CDR2 (germline): SQVTM, ANQGSEA. CDR3 nucleotides: TGCAGCGTCCTCGGGACGCGGTTCACAGATACGCAGTATTTT. Protein product: CSVLGTRFTDTQYF.

This clonotype was counted ten times or more. The V gene is TRBV21-1, the J gene TRBJ1-1. TRBV21-1 is a recognized pseudogene. The CDR3 spans 15 residues. DNA for the CDR3: TGTGCCAGCAGCAGACCTTGGTGGCCGGACACTGAAGCTTTCTTT. Residues: CASSRPWWPDTEAFF.

This clonotype has just one count. This clone may be a read error of a much larger clone one base away. The chain has TRBV5-6 and TRBJ2-3; 13 nucleotides match TRBD2. The germline gives CDR1 SGHDT, CDR2 YYEEEE. The CDR3 contains 17 residues. Trimming took 1 base from V and 5 from J; bases not matched to a gene: 7. This CDR3 is CASSLKTSGGWVDTQYF. The CDR3 nucleotides are TGTGCCAGCAGCTTGAAGACTAGCGGGGGGTGGGTAGATACGCAGTATTTT.

This clonotype appeared many times. The chain joins TRBV19 to TRBJ1-5; D not resolved. V was clipped by 5 bases and J by 2 bases, with 19 bases between them. CDR1 and CDR2 (germline): LNHDA, SQIVND (reference sequence). The CDR3 runs 17 residues. CDR3 sequence reads: CASSWAVPGMGNQPQHF. CDR3 coding DNA: TGTGCCAGTAGTTGGGCAGTACCTGGGATGGGCAATCAGCCCCAGCATTTT. Together with reference TRBV19 and TRBJ1-5, the CDR3 gives the full variable domain: DGGITQSPKYLFRKEGQNVTLSCEQNLNHDAMYWYRQDPGQGLRLIYYSQIVNDFQKGDIAEGYSVSREKKESFPLTVTSAQKNPTAFYLCASSWAVPGMGNQPQHFGDGTRLSIL.

This clonotype was seen repeatedly, ten times or more. V gene TRBV2 combines with J gene TRBJ2-2, with 8 bases matching TRBD1. With V trimmed by 7 bases and J by 4 bases, 5 bases remained unmatched. Per the germline V gene, CDR1 is SNHLY and CDR2 is FYNNEI. The CDR3 consists of 14 residues. In DNA form, the CDR3 reads TGTGCCAGCACTTTTACAGGGGGCACCGGGGAGCTGTTTTTT. It specifies CASTFTGGTGELFF.

This clonotype was detected ten times or more. This chain links TRBV6-1 with TRBJ2-7; no clear D gene. Per the germline V gene, CDR1 is MNHNS and CDR2 is SASEGT. This CDR3 is 16 amino acids long. Trimming took off 1 base at V and 1 base at J, with 14 bases between the two ends. The CDR3 region is CASSEGLTTWSYEQYF. CDR3 coding DNA: TGTGCCAGCAGTGAAGGGCTTACAACCTGGTCCTACGAGCAGTACTTC.

This clonotype has more than one count but fewer than ten. This rearrangement joins TRBV20-1 to TRBJ1-2, with TRBD1 as a possible D gene (5 bases). V was shortened by 3 bases and J by 0 bases, with 20 bases between the two germline ends. The CDR3 has 17 residues. Germline V gene lookup returns CDR1 DFQATT and CDR2 SNEGSKA (reference sequence). CDR3 nucleotides: TGCAGTGCTAGGGGAGGTGCGCGGGGACTAACTAACTATGGCTACACCTTC. This codes for CSARGGARGLTNYGYTF.

There are many counts of this clonotype. The chain carries TRBV30 and TRBJ2-6; D is perhaps TRBD1 (6 bases). The CDR3 consists of 17 residues. The ends were cut back, 3 bases at V and 1 base at J, with 16 bases in the middle. CDR1 and CDR2 (germline): GTSNPN, SVGIG (reference sequence). As DNA, the CDR3 is TGTGCCTGGAGGAGGGGGAGATTAGTTTCTGGGGCCAACGTCCTGACTTTC. Protein sequence: CAWRRGRLVSGANVLTF. Using reference TRBV30 and TRBJ2-6 for the parts outside the CDR3, the full variable domain is SQTIHQWPATLVQPVGSPLSLECTVEGTSNPNLYWYRQAAGRGLQLLFYSVGIGQISSEVPQNLSASRPQDRQFILSSKKLLLSDSGFYLCAWRRGRLVSGANVLTFGAGSRLTVL.

This clonotype was observed at least ten times. In DNA form, the CDR3 reads TGTGCCATCAGTGAGTCCCGAGGCTATGGCTACACCTTC. Translated: CAISESRGYGYTF. The rearrangement links TRBV10-3 to TRBJ1-2; unclear D gene. V shed 0 bases and J shed 4 bases, with 6 bases lying between them. This CDR3 is 13 amino acids long. Germline V gene lookup returns CDR1 ENHRY and CDR2 SYGVKD.

This clonotype was observed a handful of times. The V call is TRBV3-1, the J call TRBJ1-6, with unresolved D. This CDR3 region has 14 residues. V was clipped by 1 base and J by 7 bases, with 8 bases between them. Germline CDR1 and CDR2: LGHDT and YNNKEL (reference sequence). CDR3: CASSQGWENSPLHF. CDR3 coding DNA: TGTGCCAGCAGCCAAGGATGGGAGAATTCACCCCTCCACTTT.

The chain employs TRBV5-1 and TRBJ1-3; no clear D gene. The CDR3 sequence is 14 residues long. Trimming removed 5 bases at V and 0 bases at J, with 9 bases between. Germline V lookup: CDR1 SGHRS, CDR2 YFSETQ. This chain's CDR3 is CASSQEPSGNTIYF. CDR3 sequence (DNA): TGCGCCAGCAGTCAGGAGCCCTCTGGAAACACCATATATTTT.

This clonotype was observed at least ten times. This chain joins TRBV5-1 and TRBJ1-5; D is ambiguous. The CDR3 spans 13 residues. Looked up from germline, CDR1 is SGHRS and CDR2 is YFSETQ. The germline V and J ends were trimmed by 4 bases and 4 bases, with 9 bases remaining between them. The CDR3 spells CASSQDENQPQHF. The DNA of the CDR3 is TGCGCCAGCAGCCAGGACGAGAATCAGCCCCAGCATTTT.

This clonotype was counted many times. This chain links TRBV11-2 with TRBJ1-2, with unresolved D. Germline V gives CDR1 SGHAT, CDR2 FQNNGV. The CDR3 totals 16 residues. V was trimmed by 0 bases and J by 0 bases, leaving 11 bases between them. The CDR3: CASSLDGGVPNYGYTF. In DNA form, the CDR3 reads TGTGCCAGCAGCTTAGATGGCGGGGTTCCTAACTATGGCTACACCTTC.

The V and J genes are TRBV28 and TRBJ2-6; tentatively, D is TRBD2 (7 bases). The V end was cut by 7 bases, the J end by 1 base, with 17 bases between. This CDR3 region has 17 residues. The germline gives CDR1 MDHEN, CDR2 SYDVKM. CDR3 nucleotides: TGTGCCAGCATTCCGGGGGGCAGGGGTTCTGGGGCCAACGTCCTGACTTTC. Residues: CASIPGGRGSGANVLTF.

This clonotype appeared many times. This sequence joins TRBV5-1 and TRBJ2-3; TRBD2 aligns across 9 bases. The CDR3 spans 15 residues. V was clipped by 2 bases and J by 3 bases; unmatched bases: 4. From germline, CDR1 is SGHRS and CDR2 YFSETQ. In DNA form, the CDR3 reads TGCGCCAGCAGCTTAACAACTAGCGGGACAGATACGCAGTATTTT. Amino acid sequence: CASSLTTSGTDTQYF.

This clonotype was detected many times. V is TRBV29-1 and J is TRBJ1-1; 9 positions agree with TRBD1. This CDR3 contains 17 residues. Germline V CDR1 and CDR2: SQVTM, ANQGSEA. V shed 7 bases and J 5 bases; nucleotides not matched to a gene: 20. The CDR3 sequence: CSALRIGTGSVWTEAFF. CDR3 bases: TGCAGCGCCCTGAGGATCGGGACAGGGTCGGTTTGGACTGAAGCTTTCTTT. The variable domain in full, with the rest retrieved from reference TRBV29-1 and TRBJ1-1, is SAVISQKPSRDICQRGTSLTIQCQVDSQVTMMFWYRQQPGQSLTLIATANQGSEATYESGFVIDKFPISRPNLTFSTLTVSNMSPEDSSIYLCSALRIGTGSVWTEAFFGQGTRLTVV.

At least ten counts were recorded for this clonotype. This chain joins TRBV4-2 and TRBJ2-2; D tentatively fits TRBD1 or TRBD2 (5 bases each). The CDR3 runs 15 residues. The ends were cut back, 0 bases at V and 8 bases at J, with 13 bases in the middle. Germline V gene lookup returns CDR1 LGHNA and CDR2 YNFKEQ. Here the CDR3 DNA reads TGTGCCAGCAGCCAAGAGTCCGGGACGGAAGGGGAGCTGTTTTTT. Protein product: CASSQESGTEGELFF.

This clonotype was counted many times. J is TRBJ2-3 and V is TRBV15; D call uncertain. Germline lookup yields CDR1 LNHNV and CDR2 YYDKDF (reference sequence). The V end lost 0 bases, the J end lost 5 bases, and 6 bases lay between the germline ends. This CDR3 contains 13 residues. DNA of the CDR3: TGTGCCACCAGCAGAGATCAAGGAGATACGCAGTATTTT. Translated, it gives CATSRDQGDTQYF.

This clonotype has at least ten counts. This chain connects TRBV19 to TRBJ2-7; 11 bases are shared with TRBD1. Germline V gives CDR1 LNHDA, CDR2 SQIVND (reference sequence). CDR3 size: 15 residues. The trim removed 7 bases at V and 5 bases at J, leaving 10 bases unmatched. The CDR3 reads CASTADRGRVDEQYF. The CDR3 nucleotides read TGTGCCAGTACCGCGGACAGGGGGCGGGTGGACGAGCAGTACTTC.

This clonotype was seen many times. This chain joins TRBV5-1 and TRBJ2-7; 7 positions match TRBD1. CDR3 length equals 13 residues. Germline-derived CDR1 and CDR2 are SGHRS and YFSETQ. Germline trimming cut 4 bases from V and 7 bases from J; bases unmatched to any gene: 8. In DNA form, the CDR3 reads TGCGCCAGCAGCCGGACAGGATCGCGGGAGCAGTACTTC. It is translated as CASSRTGSREQYF.

This clonotype was counted many times. V gene TRBV5-1 combines with J gene TRBJ2-6, with 7 bases fitting TRBD1. The V and J ends lost 4 bases and 1 base, in that order; junction bases with no gene match: 8. This CDR3 comprises 17 residues. The V gene's germline CDR1 is SGHRS and CDR2 YFSETQ. This CDR3 reads CASSPLPQGSGANVLTF. The CDR3 DNA is TGCGCCAGCAGCCCCTTACCACAGGGGTCTGGGGCCAACGTCCTGACTTTC. The full variable domain, in which reference TRBV5-1 and TRBJ2-6 provide the parts outside the CDR3, is KAGVTQTPRYLIKTRGQQVTLSCSPISGHRSVSWYQQTPGQGLQFLFEYFSETQRNKGNFPGRFSGRQFSNSRSEMNVSTLELGDSALYLCASSPLPQGSGANVLTFGAGSRLTVL.